This T cell receptor beta chain was captured by sequencing in a study of CD8 T cells in Susac syndrome. After extraction with the RNeasy kit, roughly 0.45 to 1 ug of the RNA was reverse transcribed using random hexamers. Amplification of TCR beta CDR3 spanned 54 Vbeta and 13 Jbeta via immunoSEQ multiplex PCR. MiXCR was run by TCRdb on the immunoSEQ multiplex PCR reads, yielding one entry per CDR3 protein. The sample yields about 150,000 distinct CDR3 sequences, just under 95% seen once. The CDR3 contains 16 residues. The V gene's germline CDR1 is SGHAT and CDR2 FQNNGV. Trimming left V 5 bases short and J 2 bases short, with 16 bases between.

This chain connects TRBV11-2 to TRBJ2-1; D tentatively fits TRBD1 or TRBD2 (5 bases each). The source is a human donor with multiple sclerosis. Material for sequencing was CD8+ T cells from PBMCs. The CDR3 DNA is TGTGCCAGCAGCGTCTCCCGGGACGGGCCCTACAATGAGCAGTTCTTC. Encoded protein: CASSVSRDGPYNEQFF.